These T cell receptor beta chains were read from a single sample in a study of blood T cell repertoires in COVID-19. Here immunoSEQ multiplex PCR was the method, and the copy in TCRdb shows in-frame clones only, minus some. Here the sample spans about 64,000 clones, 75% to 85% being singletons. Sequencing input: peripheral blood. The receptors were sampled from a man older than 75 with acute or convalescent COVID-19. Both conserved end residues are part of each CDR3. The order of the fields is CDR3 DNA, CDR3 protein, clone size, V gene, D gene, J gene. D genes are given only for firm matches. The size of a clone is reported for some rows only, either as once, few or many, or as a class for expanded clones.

cdr3_nt: TGTGCCAGTAGTCTGCGGAGAAATTCACCCCTCCACTTT; cdr3_aa: CASSLRRNSPLHF; clone_size: once; v_call: TRBV19; d_call: .; j_call: TRBJ1-6
cdr3_nt: TGTGCCGAGGGCGGGACTCACTACAATGAGCAGTTCTTC; cdr3_aa: CAEGGTHYNEQFF; clone_size: once; v_call: TRBV19; d_call: .; j_call: TRBJ2-1
cdr3_nt: TGTGCCAGCAGTCCCAGGGGACAGGGCACCTATGGCTACACCTTC; cdr3_aa: CASSPRGQGTYGYTF; clone_size: .; v_call: TRBV6-5; d_call: TRBD1; j_call: TRBJ1-2
cdr3_nt: TGTGCCAGTAGTATAGCTCAGGGAAGCTCCTACGAGCAGTACTTC; cdr3_aa: CASSIAQGSSYEQYF; clone_size: few; v_call: TRBV19; d_call: .; j_call: TRBJ2-7
cdr3_nt: TGTGCCAGCAGCTTGGGGGGGGAACATGCACCCCTCCACTTT; cdr3_aa: CASSLGGEHAPLHF; clone_size: .; v_call: TRBV5-4; d_call: .; j_call: TRBJ1-6
cdr3_nt: TGCGCCAGCAGCGCCTCCGAGCGGGGATCAGGAAACACCATATATTTT; cdr3_aa: CASSASERGSGNTIYF; clone_size: .; v_call: TRBV4-1; d_call: .; j_call: TRBJ1-3
cdr3_nt: TGTGCCAGCACAACAGGGAGAATGGGGACTGAAGCTTTCTTT; cdr3_aa: CASTTGRMGTEAFF; clone_size: .; v_call: TRBV6-1; d_call: .; j_call: TRBJ1-1
cdr3_nt: TGTGCCAGCAGTGGGGTGGGGAACAGGGGATCTGAAGCTTTCTTT; cdr3_aa: CASSGVGNRGSEAFF; clone_size: .; v_call: TRBV2; d_call: TRBD1; j_call: TRBJ1-1
cdr3_nt: TGTGCCAGCAGTACCTCCGGACGGACACAAGAGACCCAGTACTTC; cdr3_aa: CASSTSGRTQETQYF; clone_size: .; v_call: TRBV6-6; d_call: .; j_call: TRBJ2-5
cdr3_nt: TGTGCCAGCAGCACCGGGAGCAGAGGGTCGGGGGAGCAGTACTTC; cdr3_aa: CASSTGSRGSGEQYF; clone_size: once; v_call: TRBV9; d_call: .; j_call: TRBJ2-7
cdr3_nt: TGTGCCTGGAGTAACAGCCGAGGGAGGGAAAAACTGTTTTTT; cdr3_aa: CAWSNSRGREKLFF; clone_size: once; v_call: TRBV30; d_call: .; j_call: TRBJ1-4
cdr3_nt: TGCGCCAGCAGCCGAACTCCGAAGGGGAGGAGGAATGAAGCTTTCTTT; cdr3_aa: CASSRTPKGRRNEAFF; clone_size: .; v_call: TRBV5-1; d_call: .; j_call: TRBJ1-1
cdr3_nt: TGTGCCAGCAGGGTAGCGGGGCAGAAAGATACGCAGTATTTT; cdr3_aa: CASRVAGQKDTQYF; clone_size: .; v_call: TRBV6-5; d_call: TRBD2; j_call: TRBJ2-3
cdr3_nt: TGTGCCAGCAGGGGGGCCCGAGTCAACGAGCAGTACTTC; cdr3_aa: CASRGARVNEQYF; clone_size: .; v_call: TRBV3-1/TRBV3-2; d_call: .; j_call: TRBJ2-7
cdr3_nt: TGCGCCAGCAGCTTGGATCCAGGGATGGATGGCTACACCTTC; cdr3_aa: CASSLDPGMDGYTF; clone_size: .; v_call: TRBV5-1; d_call: .; j_call: TRBJ1-2
cdr3_nt: TGTGCCAGCAGCCCCCGAACAGGGGGGGGCACTAACTATGGCTACACCTTC; cdr3_aa: CASSPRTGGGTNYGYTF; clone_size: few; v_call: TRBV7-2; d_call: TRBD1; j_call: TRBJ1-2
cdr3_nt: TGTGCCAGCAGGACTTACAGGTTGTCACCCCTCCACTTT; cdr3_aa: CASRTYRLSPLHF; clone_size: .; v_call: TRBV27; d_call: .; j_call: TRBJ1-6
cdr3_nt: TGTGCCAGCTCACCAATATGGACAGGGGTCGAGCAGTACTTC; cdr3_aa: CASSPIWTGVEQYF; clone_size: .; v_call: TRBV18; d_call: TRBD1; j_call: TRBJ2-7
cdr3_nt: TGTGCCAGCAGCCGGACAGGGACCGGCTACACCTTC; cdr3_aa: CASSRTGTGYTF; clone_size: .; v_call: TRBV3-1/TRBV3-2; d_call: TRBD1; j_call: TRBJ1-2
cdr3_nt: TGCAGCGTAGAGGACAGAGAGTACCAAGAGACCCAGTACTTC; cdr3_aa: CSVEDREYQETQYF; clone_size: .; v_call: TRBV29-1; d_call: .; j_call: TRBJ2-5
cdr3_nt: TGTGCCAGCAGCTTGGCTCCAGGGCCCAACTATGGCTACACCTTC; cdr3_aa: CASSLAPGPNYGYTF; clone_size: .; v_call: TRBV5-5; d_call: .; j_call: TRBJ1-2
cdr3_nt: TGTGCCAGCAGCCACGGACAGGGGGGGTGCTATGGCTACACCTTC; cdr3_aa: CASSHGQGGCYGYTF; clone_size: .; v_call: TRBV3-1/TRBV3-2; d_call: TRBD1; j_call: TRBJ1-2
cdr3_nt: TGTGCCAGCAGCGTAGGATCAGGGCCGGGTGGAAACACCATATATTTT; cdr3_aa: CASSVGSGPGGNTIYF; clone_size: .; v_call: TRBV9; d_call: .; j_call: TRBJ1-3
cdr3_nt: TGTGCCAGCAGTCCCGACAGGTTACCTTCCTACGAGCAGTACTTC; cdr3_aa: CASSPDRLPSYEQYF; clone_size: .; v_call: TRBV27; d_call: .; j_call: TRBJ2-7
cdr3_nt: TGTGCCAGTAATGGGCAGAGAAATCAGCCCCAGCATTTT; cdr3_aa: CASNGQRNQPQHF; clone_size: .; v_call: TRBV19; d_call: .; j_call: TRBJ1-5
cdr3_nt: TGTGCCTGGAGTCCTCCGAGCAGGGGTCAGTACTTC; cdr3_aa: CAWSPPSRGQYF; clone_size: .; v_call: TRBV30; d_call: .; j_call: TRBJ2-7
cdr3_nt: TGTGCCAGCAGCACTCGGGACAGCTCTGGAAACACCATATATTTT; cdr3_aa: CASSTRDSSGNTIYF; clone_size: .; v_call: TRBV9; d_call: TRBD1; j_call: TRBJ1-3
cdr3_nt: TGTGCCACCAGCAGAGATCCCCCGGGACATACCAACACCGGGGAGCTGTTTTTT; cdr3_aa: CATSRDPPGHTNTGELFF; clone_size: .; v_call: TRBV15; d_call: .; j_call: TRBJ2-2
cdr3_nt: TGTGCCAGCAACAAGCGGGGTCAAGAGACCCAGTACTTC; cdr3_aa: CASNKRGQETQYF; clone_size: .; v_call: TRBV7-9; d_call: TRBD2; j_call: TRBJ2-5
cdr3_nt: TGTGCCAGCAGCAAAGGGGGACAGGGGGCTGATAGGGAGACCCAGTACTTC; cdr3_aa: CASSKGGQGADRETQYF; clone_size: .; v_call: TRBV21-1; d_call: .; j_call: TRBJ2-5
cdr3_nt: TGTGCCAGCAGTGCCCAAACTAGCGGGGGTAACAATGAGCAGTTCTTC; cdr3_aa: CASSAQTSGGNNEQFF; clone_size: .; v_call: TRBV2; d_call: TRBD2; j_call: TRBJ2-1